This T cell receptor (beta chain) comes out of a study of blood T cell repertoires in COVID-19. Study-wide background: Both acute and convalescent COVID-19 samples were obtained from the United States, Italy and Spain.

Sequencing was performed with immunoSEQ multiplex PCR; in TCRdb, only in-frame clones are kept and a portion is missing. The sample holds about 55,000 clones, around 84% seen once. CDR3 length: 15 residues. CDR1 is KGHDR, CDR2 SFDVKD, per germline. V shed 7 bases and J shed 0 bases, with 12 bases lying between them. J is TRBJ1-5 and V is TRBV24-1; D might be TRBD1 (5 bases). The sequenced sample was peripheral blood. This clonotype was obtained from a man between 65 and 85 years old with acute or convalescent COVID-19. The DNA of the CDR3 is TGTGCCACCAGGGGGGGGTCCGGTAGCAATCAGCCCCAGCATTTT. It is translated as CATRGGSGSNQPQHF.